The 6 T cell receptor beta chains presented below share a single source sample, sequenced in a study of long-term antiretroviral therapy in people with HIV. Sequencing used immunoSEQ v3.0 at survey level. Using immunoSEQ multiplex PCR, the repertoire was profiled, and TCRdb retains in-frame clones only, with some absent. The data hold tens of thousands of clones, with under 90% observed a single time. The sequenced sample was unsorted PBMCs, obtained 1.8 years before starting antiretroviral therapy. These receptors all stem from a woman aged 25 to 39 with HIV.

CDR3 in DNA: TGTGCCACCAGGCCGACTAGCGGGGGGTATTACAATGAGCAGTTCTTC. Its translation is CATRPTSGGYYNEQFF. The V call is TRBV15, the J call TRBJ2-1; 13 bases are shared with TRBD2. The CDR3 runs to 16 residues. Germline-derived CDR1 and CDR2 are LNHNV and YYDKDF (reference sequence). V trimming: 6 bases; J trimming: 4 bases; junction bases outside the gene matches: 6.

The rearrangement links TRBV7-8 to TRBJ1-1, with D possibly matching TRBD1 (5 bases). Germline V CDR1 and CDR2: SGHVS, FQNEAQ. V shed 5 bases and J shed 0 bases, with 19 bases lying between them. The length of the CDR3 is 17 residues. CDR3 in DNA: TGTGCCAGCAGCACATTGGTGGGGGGATACATGAACACTGAAGCTTTCTTT. It codes for CASSTLVGGYMNTEAFF.

This chain uses TRBV15 with TRBJ1-5, with 8 positions matching TRBD1. CDR3 size: 14 residues. Trimming at V came to 5 bases and at J to 4 bases, leaving 4 bases not matched to a gene. Germline V gene data show CDR1 as LNHNV and CDR2 as YYDKDF (reference sequence). The CDR3 is CATSLRQGNQPQHF. For the CDR3, the DNA is TGTGCCACCAGCTTACGACAGGGGAATCAGCCCCAGCATTTT.

The chain has TRBV5-1 and TRBJ2-7; 10 nucleotides match TRBD1. Germline V gene data show CDR1 as SGHRS and CDR2 as YFSETQ. J gave up 4 bases and V 3 bases, and 1 base lay outside the gene matches. The CDR3 runs 13 residues. The DNA for the CDR3 is TGCGCCAGCAGCTGGGGACAGGGGTACGAGCAGTACGTC. This encodes CASSWGQGYEQYV.

V gene TRBV6-6 combines with J gene TRBJ2-7; D is unclear. Germline CDR1 is MNHNY and CDR2 is SVGAGI (reference sequence). V lost 6 bases and J 4 bases, leaving 7 bases between the germline ends. CDR3 length: 11 amino acids. This CDR3 reads CASSLGYEQYV. CDR3 DNA: TGTGCCAGCAGCCTAGGGTACGAGCAGTACGTC.

The chain employs TRBV2 and TRBJ1-1, with a tentative D call TRBD1 (5 bases). Germline V gene data show CDR1 as SNHLY and CDR2 as FYNNEI. Trimming left V 3 bases short and J 2 bases short, with 13 bases between. This CDR3 is 15 amino acids long. In DNA form, the CDR3 reads TGTGCCAGCAGTGAGGGGGGATCGGGAAACACTGAAGCTTTCTTT. Its protein product is CASSEGGSGNTEAFF.